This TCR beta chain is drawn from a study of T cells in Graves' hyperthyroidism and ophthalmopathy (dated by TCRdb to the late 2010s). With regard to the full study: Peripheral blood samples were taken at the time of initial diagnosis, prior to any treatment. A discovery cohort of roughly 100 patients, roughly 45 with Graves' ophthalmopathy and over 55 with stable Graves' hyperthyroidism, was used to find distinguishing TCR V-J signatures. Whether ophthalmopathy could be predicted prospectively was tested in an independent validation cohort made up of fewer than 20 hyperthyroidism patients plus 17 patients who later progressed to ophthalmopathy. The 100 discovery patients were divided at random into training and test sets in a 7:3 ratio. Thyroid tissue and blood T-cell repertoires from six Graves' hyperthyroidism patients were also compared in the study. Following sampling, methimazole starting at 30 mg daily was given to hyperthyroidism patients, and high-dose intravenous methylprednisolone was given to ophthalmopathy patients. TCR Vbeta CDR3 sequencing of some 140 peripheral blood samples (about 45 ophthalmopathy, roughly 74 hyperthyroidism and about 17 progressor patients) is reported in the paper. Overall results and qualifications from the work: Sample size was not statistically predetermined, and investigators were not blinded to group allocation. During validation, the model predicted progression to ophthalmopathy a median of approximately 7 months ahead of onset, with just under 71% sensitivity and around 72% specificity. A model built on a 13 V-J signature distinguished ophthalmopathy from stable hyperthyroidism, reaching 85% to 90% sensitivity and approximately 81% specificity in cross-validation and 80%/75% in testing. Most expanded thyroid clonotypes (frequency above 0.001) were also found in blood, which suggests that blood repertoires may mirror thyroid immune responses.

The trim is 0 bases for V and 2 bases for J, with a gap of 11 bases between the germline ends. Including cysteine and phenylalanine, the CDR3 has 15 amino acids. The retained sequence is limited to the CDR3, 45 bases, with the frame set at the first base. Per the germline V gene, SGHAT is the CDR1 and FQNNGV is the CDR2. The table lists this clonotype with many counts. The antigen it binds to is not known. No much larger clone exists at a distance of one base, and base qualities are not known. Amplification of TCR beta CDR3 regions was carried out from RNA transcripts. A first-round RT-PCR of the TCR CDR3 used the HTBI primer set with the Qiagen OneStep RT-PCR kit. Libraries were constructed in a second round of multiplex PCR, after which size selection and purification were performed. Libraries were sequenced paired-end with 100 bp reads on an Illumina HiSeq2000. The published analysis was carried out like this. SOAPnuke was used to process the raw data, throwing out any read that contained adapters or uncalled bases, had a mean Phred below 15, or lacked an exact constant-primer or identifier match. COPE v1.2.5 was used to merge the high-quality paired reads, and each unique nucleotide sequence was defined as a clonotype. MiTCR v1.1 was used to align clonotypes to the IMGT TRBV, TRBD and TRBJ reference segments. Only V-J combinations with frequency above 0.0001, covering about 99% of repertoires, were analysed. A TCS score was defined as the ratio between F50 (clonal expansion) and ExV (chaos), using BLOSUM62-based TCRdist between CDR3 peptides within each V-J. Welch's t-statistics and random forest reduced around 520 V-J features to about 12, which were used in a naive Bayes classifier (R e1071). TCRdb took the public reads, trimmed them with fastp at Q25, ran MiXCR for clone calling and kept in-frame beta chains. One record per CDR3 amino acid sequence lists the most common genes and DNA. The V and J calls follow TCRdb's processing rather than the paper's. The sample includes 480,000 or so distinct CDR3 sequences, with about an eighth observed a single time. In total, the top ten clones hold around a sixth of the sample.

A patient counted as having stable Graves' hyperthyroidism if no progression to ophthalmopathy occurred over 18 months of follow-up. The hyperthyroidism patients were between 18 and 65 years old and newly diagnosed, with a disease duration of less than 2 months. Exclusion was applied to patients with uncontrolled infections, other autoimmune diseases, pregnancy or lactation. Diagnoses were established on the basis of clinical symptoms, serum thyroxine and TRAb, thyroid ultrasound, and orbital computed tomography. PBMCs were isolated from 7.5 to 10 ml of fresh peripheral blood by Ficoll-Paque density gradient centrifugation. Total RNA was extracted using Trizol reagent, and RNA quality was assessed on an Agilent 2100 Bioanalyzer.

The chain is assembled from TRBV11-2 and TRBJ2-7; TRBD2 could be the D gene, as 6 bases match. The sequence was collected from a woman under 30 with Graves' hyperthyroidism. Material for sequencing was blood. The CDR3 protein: CASSLEGGKPYEQYF. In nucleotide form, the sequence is TGTGCCAGCAGCTTAGAAGGAGGGAAACCCTACGAGCAGTACTTC.